This T cell receptor beta chain was recorded in a study of technical replicates of blood from a handful of donors. Clones were read by immunoSEQ multiplex PCR, and TCRdb kept only the in-frame ones, dropping some. In the table there are tens of thousands of clones, about 90% of which are singletons. Trimming left V 2 bases short and J 2 bases short, with 10 bases between. The germline gives CDR1 MNHEY, CDR2 SVGAGI. The CDR3 contains 14 residues. This TCR came from a human donor in good health. The chain carries TRBV6-5 and TRBJ2-7, with a possible D match to TRBD1 (5 bases). Sequenced material: T cells isolated from PBMCs. The CDR3: CASSYTEQAYEQYF. The CDR3 bases are TGTGCCAGCAGTTACACCGAACAGGCCTACGAGCAGTACTTC.